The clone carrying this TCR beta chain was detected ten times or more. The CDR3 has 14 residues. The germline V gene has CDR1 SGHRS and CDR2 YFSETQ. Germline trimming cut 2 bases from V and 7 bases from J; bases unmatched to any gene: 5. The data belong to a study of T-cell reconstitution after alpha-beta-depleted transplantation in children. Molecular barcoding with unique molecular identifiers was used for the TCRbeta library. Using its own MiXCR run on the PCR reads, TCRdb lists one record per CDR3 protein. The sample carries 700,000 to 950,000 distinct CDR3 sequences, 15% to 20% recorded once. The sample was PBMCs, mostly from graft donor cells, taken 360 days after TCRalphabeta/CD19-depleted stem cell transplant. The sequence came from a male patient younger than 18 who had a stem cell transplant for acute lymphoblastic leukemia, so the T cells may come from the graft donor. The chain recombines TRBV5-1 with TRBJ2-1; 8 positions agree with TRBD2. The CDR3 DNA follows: TGCGCCAGCAGCTTCAGCGGGAGTAGTAATGAGCAGTTCTTC. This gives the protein CASSFSGSSNEQFF.